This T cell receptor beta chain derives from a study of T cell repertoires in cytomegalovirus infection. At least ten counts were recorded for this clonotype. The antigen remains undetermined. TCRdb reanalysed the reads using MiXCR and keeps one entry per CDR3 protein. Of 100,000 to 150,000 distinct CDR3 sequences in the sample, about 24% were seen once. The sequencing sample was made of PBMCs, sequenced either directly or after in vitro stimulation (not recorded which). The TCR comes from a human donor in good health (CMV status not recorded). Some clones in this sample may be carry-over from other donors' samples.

The CDR3 sequence is CASSPNQETQYF. In DNA, the CDR3 is TGTGCCAGCAGCCCCAACCAAGAGACCCAGTACTTC. The chain employs TRBV7-2 and TRBJ2-5; D uncertain. The CDR3 extends over 12 amino acids. V shed 5 bases and J shed 0 bases, with 4 bases lying between them. From germline, CDR1 is SGHTA and CDR2 FQGNSA.